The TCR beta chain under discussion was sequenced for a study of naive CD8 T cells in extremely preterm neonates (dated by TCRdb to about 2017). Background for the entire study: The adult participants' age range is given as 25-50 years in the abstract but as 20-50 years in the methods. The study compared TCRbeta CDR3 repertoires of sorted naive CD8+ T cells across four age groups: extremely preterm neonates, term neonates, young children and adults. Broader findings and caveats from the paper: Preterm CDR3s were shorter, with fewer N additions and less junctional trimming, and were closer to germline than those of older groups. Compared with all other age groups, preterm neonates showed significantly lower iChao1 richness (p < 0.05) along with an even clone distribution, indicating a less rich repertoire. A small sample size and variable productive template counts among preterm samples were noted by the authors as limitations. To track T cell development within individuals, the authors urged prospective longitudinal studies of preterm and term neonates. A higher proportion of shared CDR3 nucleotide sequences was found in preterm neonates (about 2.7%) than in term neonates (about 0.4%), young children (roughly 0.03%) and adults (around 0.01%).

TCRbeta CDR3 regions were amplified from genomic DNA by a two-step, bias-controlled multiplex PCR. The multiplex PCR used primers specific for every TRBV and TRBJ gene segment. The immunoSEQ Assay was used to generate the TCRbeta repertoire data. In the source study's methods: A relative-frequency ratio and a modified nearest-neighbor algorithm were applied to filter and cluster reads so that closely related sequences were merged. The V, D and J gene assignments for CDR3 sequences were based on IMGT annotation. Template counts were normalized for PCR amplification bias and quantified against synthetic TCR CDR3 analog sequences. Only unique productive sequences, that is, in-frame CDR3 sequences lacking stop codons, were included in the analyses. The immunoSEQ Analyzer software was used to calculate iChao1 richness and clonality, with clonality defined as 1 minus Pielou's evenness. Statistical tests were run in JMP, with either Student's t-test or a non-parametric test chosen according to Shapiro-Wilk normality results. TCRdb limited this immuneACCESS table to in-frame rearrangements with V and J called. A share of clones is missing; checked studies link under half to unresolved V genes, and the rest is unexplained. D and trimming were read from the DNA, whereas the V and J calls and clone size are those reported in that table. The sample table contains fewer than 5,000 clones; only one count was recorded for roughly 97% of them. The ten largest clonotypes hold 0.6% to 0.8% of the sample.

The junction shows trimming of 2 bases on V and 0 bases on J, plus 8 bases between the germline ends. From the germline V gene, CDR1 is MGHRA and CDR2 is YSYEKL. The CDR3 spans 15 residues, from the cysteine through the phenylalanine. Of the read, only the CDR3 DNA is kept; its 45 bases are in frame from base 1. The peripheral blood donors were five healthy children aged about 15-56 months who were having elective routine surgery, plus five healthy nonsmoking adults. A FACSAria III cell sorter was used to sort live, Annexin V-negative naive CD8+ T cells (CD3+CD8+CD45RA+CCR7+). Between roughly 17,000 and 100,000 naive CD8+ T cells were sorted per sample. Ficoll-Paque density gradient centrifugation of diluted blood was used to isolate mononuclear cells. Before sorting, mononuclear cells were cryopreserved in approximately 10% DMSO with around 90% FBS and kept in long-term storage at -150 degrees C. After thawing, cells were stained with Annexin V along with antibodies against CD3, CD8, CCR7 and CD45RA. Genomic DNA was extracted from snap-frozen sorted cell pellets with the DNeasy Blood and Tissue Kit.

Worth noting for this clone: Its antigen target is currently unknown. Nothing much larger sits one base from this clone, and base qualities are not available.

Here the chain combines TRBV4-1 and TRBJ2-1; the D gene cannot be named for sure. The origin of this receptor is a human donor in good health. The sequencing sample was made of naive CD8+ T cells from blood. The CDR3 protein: CASSQTLSSYNEQFF. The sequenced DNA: TGCGCCAGCAGCCAAACGCTTAGCTCCTACAATGAGCAGTTCTTC.